The next 6 T cell receptor beta chains were all read from a single sample in a study of cytomegalovirus exposure and HLA in healthy donors. Researchers ran the PCR with 60 Vbeta and 13 Jbeta primers. Clones were read by immunoSEQ multiplex PCR, and TCRdb kept only the in-frame ones, dropping some. The profile covers some 200,000 clones, with 81% appearing a single time and 3% to 4% taken by the ten largest. Sequenced sample: PBMCs. The receptors come from a man in his fifties or sixties in good health and CMV-seronegative.

This clone has a handful of counts. V and J are TRBV29-1 and TRBJ2-1; TRBD1 aligns across 8 bases. Germline V lookup: CDR1 SQVTM, CDR2 ANQGSEA. This CDR3 comprises 11 residues. V gave up 4 bases and J gave up 7 bases; unmatched junction bases: 0. The CDR3 DNA is TGCAGCGTTGGACAGGGGAATGAGCAGTTCTTC. Encoded protein: CSVGQGNEQFF.

This chain connects TRBV21-1 to TRBJ2-3; the DNA was not used to check the table's D call, TRBD1. TRBV21-1 is assigned pseudogene status. This CDR3 has 16 amino acids. CDR3: CASRRDRDTSTDTQYF. In nucleotides, the CDR3 is TGTGCCAGCCGCCGGGACAGGGACACTAGCACAGATACGCAGTATTTT.

This sequence joins TRBV6-5 and TRBJ2-3; 8 positions match TRBD2. V was pared by 7 bases and J by 4 bases, with 7 bases of the junction left unmatched. The CDR3 has 14 residues. Germline assignment: CDR1 MNHEY and CDR2 SVGAGI. The CDR3 reads CASKSGGPPDTQYF. Written as DNA, the CDR3 is TGTGCCAGCAAGAGCGGGGGTCCCCCAGATACGCAGTATTTT.

J is TRBJ2-7 and V is TRBV11-2; perhaps TRBD1 as D (5 bases). Germline-derived CDR1 and CDR2 are SGHAT and FQNNGV. V was pared by 5 bases and J by 5 bases, with 19 bases between. The CDR3 is made up of 15 amino acids. CDR3 coding DNA: TGTGCCAGCAGCCCAGGGTTTCGGGTAATGGACGAGCAGTACTTC. Protein sequence: CASSPGFRVMDEQYF. Full variable domain (remainder filled in from reference TRBV11-2 and TRBJ2-7): EAGVAQSPRYKIIEKRQSVAFWCNPISGHATLYWYQQILGQGPKLLIQFQNNGVVDDSQLPKDRFSAERLKGVDSTLKIQPAKLEDSAVYLCASSPGFRVMDEQYFGPGTRLTVT.

J is TRBJ2-3 and V is TRBV4-3, with no clear D. The CDR3 has 15 amino acids. V shed 0 bases and J shed 0 bases, with 7 bases lying between them. In germline, CDR1 is LGHNA, CDR2 YSLEER. In DNA form, the CDR3 reads TGCGCCAGCAGCCAAGACCGGGTGAGCACAGATACGCAGTATTTT. Encoded protein: CASSQDRVSTDTQYF.

This clone appeared a single time. CDR3 amino acids: CASSLLGQGEDTQYF. CDR3 sequence (DNA): TGTGCCAGCAGCTTGCTCGGACAGGGTGAAGATACGCAGTATTTT. The chain joins TRBV5-6 to TRBJ2-3; 8 nucleotides match TRBD1. This CDR3 is 15 amino acids long. V lost 1 base, J lost 5 bases, and 6 bases stayed unmatched. Germline V gene sequence: CDR1 SGHDT, CDR2 YYEEEE.